The sequence of this TCR beta chain was determined in a study of blood T cells in healthy people across ages. Study-level background: Template switching picked up about one barcoded beta molecule for each two T cells.

Broader study findings: In these data, TCR beta diversity tracked strongly with naive T cell percentage.

In the case of this clonotype: The antigen is undetermined.

The second PCR ran about 6 to 11 cycles with a sample-barcoded 5' primer and J-beta primers. TCRdb re-called the 5' RACE reads with MiXCR, one entry per CDR3 protein. The data hold hundreds of thousands of distinct CDR3 sequences, with roughly three fifths observed a single time. The sequenced sample consisted of blood. This receptor was identified in a man in his sixties in good health.

DNA for the CDR3: TGCAGCGTTGAACAGGGGGAAGAGACCCAGTACTTC. Translated, it gives CSVEQGEETQYF. The V and J genes are TRBV29-1 and TRBJ2-5; TRBD1 matches at 7 bases. The CDR3 is made up of 12 amino acids. V trimming: 2 bases; J trimming: 3 bases; junction bases outside the gene matches: 0. The germline V gene has CDR1 SQVTM and CDR2 ANQGSEA.